The clone carrying this T cell receptor beta chain was counted only a few times. Its target is not known. This entry comes from a study of T cell responses to AZD1222 COVID-19 vaccine. This CDR3 is 14 amino acids long. The V end lost 5 bases, the J end lost 7 bases, and 14 bases lay between the germline ends. The germline V gene encodes CDR1 SGHAT and CDR2 FQNNGV. The method was immunoSEQ multiplex PCR; TCRdb's version includes in-frame clones alone and lacks a portion of them. The sample contains 80,000 to 100,000 clones, 80% to 90% of which appear only once. Overall study results and limits: Targeting of unmutated variant regions was reportedly seen in nearly half of spike-specific TCRs. Females made up more of the donors, who were largely white British, and clonal diversity may have come out too low. Repertoires were obtained only post-peak T cell response.

The source was peripheral blood, collected on day 0 of AZD1222 vaccination. This rearrangement joins TRBV11-2 to TRBJ1-4, with a weak D call TRBD1 (5 bases). This receptor was obtained from an adult in good health. CDR3 sequence: CASSTQGVAEKLFF. The CDR3 bases are TGTGCCAGCAGCACTCAAGGGGTGGCTGAAAAACTGTTTTTT.